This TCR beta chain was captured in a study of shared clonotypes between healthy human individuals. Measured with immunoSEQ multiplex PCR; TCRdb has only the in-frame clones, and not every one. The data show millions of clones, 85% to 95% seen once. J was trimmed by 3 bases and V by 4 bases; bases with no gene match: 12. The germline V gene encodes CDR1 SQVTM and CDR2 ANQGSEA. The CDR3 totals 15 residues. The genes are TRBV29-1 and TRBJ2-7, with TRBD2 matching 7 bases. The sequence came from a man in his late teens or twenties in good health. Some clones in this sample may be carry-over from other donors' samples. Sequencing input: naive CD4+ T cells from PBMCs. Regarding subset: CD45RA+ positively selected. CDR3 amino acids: CSVVGTGTTHYEQYF. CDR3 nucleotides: TGCAGCGTTGTCGGGACCGGGACTACGCACTACGAGCAGTACTTC.